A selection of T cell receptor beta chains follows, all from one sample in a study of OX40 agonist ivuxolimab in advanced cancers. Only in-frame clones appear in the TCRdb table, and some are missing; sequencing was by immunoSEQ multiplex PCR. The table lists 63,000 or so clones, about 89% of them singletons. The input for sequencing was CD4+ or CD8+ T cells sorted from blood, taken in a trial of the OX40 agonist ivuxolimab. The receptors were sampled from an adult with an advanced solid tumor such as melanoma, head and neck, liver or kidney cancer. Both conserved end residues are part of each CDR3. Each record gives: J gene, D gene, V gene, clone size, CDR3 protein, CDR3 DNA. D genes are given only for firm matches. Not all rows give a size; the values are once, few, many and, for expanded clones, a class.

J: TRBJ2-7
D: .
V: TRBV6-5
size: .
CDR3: CASSSGEVSYEQYF
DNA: TGTGCCAGCAGCTCGGGGGAGGTCTCCTACGAGCAGTACTTC

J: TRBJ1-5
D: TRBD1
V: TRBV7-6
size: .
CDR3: CASSSGTGSQPQHF
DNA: TGTGCCAGCAGCTCCGGGACAGGGAGTCAGCCCCAGCATTTT

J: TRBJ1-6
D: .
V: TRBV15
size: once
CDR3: CATSRGLMDSYNSPLHF
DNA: TGTGCCACCAGCAGAGGACTAATGGACTCCTATAATTCACCCCTCCACTTT

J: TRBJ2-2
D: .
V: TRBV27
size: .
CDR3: CASSLDGARATGELFF
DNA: TGTGCCAGCAGTTTGGACGGGGCCCGGGCCACCGGGGAGCTGTTTTTT

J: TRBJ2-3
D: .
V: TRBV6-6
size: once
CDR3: CASAVGTDTQYF
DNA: TGTGCCAGCGCCGTCGGCACAGATACGCAGTATTTT

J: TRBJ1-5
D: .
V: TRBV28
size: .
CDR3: CASSPVQPQHF
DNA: TGTGCCAGCAGTCCAGTACAGCCCCAGCATTTT

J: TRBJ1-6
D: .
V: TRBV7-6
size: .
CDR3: CASSLIGNGNSPLHF
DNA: TGTGCCAGCAGCTTAATCGGCAATGGGAATTCACCCCTCCACTTT

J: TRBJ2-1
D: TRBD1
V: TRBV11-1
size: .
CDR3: CASRKIWGQGEYNEQFF
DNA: TGTGCCAGCAGAAAAATTTGGGGACAGGGAGAGTACAATGAGCAGTTCTTC

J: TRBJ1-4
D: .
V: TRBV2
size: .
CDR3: CASSEFRGRYEKLFF
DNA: TGTGCCAGCAGTGAGTTCAGGGGTCGATATGAAAAACTGTTTTTT

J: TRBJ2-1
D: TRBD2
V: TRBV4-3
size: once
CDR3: CASSQEGGAGLAGVDEQFF
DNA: TGCGCCAGCAGCCAAGAAGGAGGCGCGGGACTAGCGGGAGTGGATGAGCAGTTCTTC

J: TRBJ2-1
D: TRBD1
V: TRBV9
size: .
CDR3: CASSARQGISSYNEQFF
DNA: TGTGCCAGCAGCGCCCGACAGGGGATTAGCTCCTACAATGAGCAGTTCTTC

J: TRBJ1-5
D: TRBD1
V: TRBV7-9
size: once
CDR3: CASSLSGQGVQPQHF
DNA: TGTGCCAGCAGCTTATCCGGACAGGGGGTTCAGCCCCAGCATTTT

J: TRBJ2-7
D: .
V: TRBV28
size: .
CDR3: CASSSGSFPGDGMVYEQYF
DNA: TGTGCCAGCAGCTCAGGTTCCTTTCCGGGGGACGGGATGGTCTACGAGCAGTACTTC

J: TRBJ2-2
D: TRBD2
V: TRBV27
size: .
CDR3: CASSLSPALTLAGETGELFF
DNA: TGTGCCAGCAGTTTATCCCCTGCACTCACACTAGCGGGAGAGACCGGGGAGCTGTTTTTT

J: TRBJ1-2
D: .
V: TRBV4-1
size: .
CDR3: CASSQGTPGRNYGYTF
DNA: TGCGCCAGCAGCCAAGGGACTCCGGGACGGAACTATGGCTACACCTTC

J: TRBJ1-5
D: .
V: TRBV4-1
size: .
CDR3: CASSQLAGAGQPQHF
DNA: TGCGCCAGCAGCCAATTGGCAGGGGCTGGACAGCCCCAGCATTTT

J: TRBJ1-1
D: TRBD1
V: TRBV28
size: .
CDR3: CASSQDRVKAFF
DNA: TGTGCCAGCAGTCAGGACAGGGTTAAAGCTTTCTTT

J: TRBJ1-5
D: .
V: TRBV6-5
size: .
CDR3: CASSPQGGNQPQHF
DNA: TGTGCCAGCAGTCCTCAGGGTGGCAATCAGCCCCAGCATTTT

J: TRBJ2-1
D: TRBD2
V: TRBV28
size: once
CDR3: CASSIRVGLAGTSSYNEQFF
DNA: TGTGCCAGCAGTATCCGCGTGGGACTAGCGGGAACTAGCTCCTACAATGAGCAGTTCTTC

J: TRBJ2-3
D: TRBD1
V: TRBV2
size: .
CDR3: CASSAPDRASTDTQYF
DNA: TGTGCCAGCAGCGCCCCGGACAGGGCTAGCACAGATACGCAGTATTTT

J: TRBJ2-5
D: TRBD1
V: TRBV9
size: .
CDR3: CASSTPGGSLQETQYF
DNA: TGTGCCAGCAGCACTCCAGGGGGTTCCCTACAAGAGACCCAGTACTTC

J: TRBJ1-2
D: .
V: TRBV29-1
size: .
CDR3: CSAYGGQDYGYTF
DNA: TGCAGCGCCTACGGGGGGCAGGACTATGGCTACACCTTC

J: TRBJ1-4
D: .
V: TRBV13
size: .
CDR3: CASSSGRGDNEKLFF
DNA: TGTGCCAGCAGCTCCGGTCGGGGCGACAATGAAAAACTGTTTTTT

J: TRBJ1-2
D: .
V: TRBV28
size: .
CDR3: CASRETIHYGYTF
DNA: TGTGCCAGCAGGGAGACAATACACTATGGCTACACCTTC

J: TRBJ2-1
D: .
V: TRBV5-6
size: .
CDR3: CASSLGFGEPYNEQFF
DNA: TGTGCCAGCAGCTTGGGTTTCGGGGAGCCTTACAATGAGCAGTTCTTC

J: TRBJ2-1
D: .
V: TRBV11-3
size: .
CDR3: CASSSPRGGLNEQFF
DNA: TGTGCCAGCAGCTCCCCAAGGGGGGGGCTCAATGAGCAGTTCTTC

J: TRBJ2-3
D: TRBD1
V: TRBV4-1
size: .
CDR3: CASSLGQGATDTQYF
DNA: TGCGCCAGCAGCCTGGGACAGGGGGCCACAGATACGCAGTATTTT

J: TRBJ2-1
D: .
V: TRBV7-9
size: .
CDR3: CASTLGADNEQFF
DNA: TGTGCCAGCACCTTAGGGGCCGACAATGAGCAGTTCTTC

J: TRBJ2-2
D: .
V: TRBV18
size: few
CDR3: CAMAEGTGELFF
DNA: TGTGCCATGGCGGAGGGAACCGGGGAGCTGTTTTTT

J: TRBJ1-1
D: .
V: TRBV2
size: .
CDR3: CASSERIAEAFF
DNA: TGTGCCAGCAGTGAGAGGATCGCTGAAGCTTTCTTT

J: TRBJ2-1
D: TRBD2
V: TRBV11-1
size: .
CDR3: CASSPIYSGGGYNEQFF
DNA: TGTGCCAGCAGCCCCATTTATAGCGGGGGGGGTTACAATGAGCAGTTCTTC

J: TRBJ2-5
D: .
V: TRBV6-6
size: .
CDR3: CASSSYRVRETQYF
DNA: TGTGCCAGCAGTTCCTATAGGGTCCGAGAGACCCAGTACTTC

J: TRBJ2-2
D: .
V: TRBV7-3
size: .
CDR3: CASSPGGGELFF
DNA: TGTGCCAGCAGCCCGGGCGGCGGGGAGCTGTTTTTT

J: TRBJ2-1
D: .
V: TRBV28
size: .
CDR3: CASRDTGAYNEQFF
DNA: TGTGCCAGCAGAGATACCGGGGCCTACAATGAGCAGTTCTTC

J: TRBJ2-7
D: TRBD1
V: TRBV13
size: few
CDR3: CASSPGQGKYEQYF
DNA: TGTGCCAGCAGCCCGGGACAGGGTAAATACGAGCAGTACTTC

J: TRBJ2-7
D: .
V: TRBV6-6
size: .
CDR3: CASRTVYEQYF
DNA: TGTGCCAGCAGGACCGTCTACGAGCAGTACTTC

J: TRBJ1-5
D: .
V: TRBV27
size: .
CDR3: CASSFSSGYSQPQHF
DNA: TGTGCCAGCAGTTTTTCTTCAGGGTATAGTCAGCCCCAGCATTTT

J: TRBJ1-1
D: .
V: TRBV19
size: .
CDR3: CASSVTGTEAFF
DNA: TGTGCCAGTAGTGTTACGGGGACTGAAGCTTTCTTT

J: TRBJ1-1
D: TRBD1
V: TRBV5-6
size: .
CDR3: CASSFWAGGHTEAFF
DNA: TGTGCCAGCAGCTTTTGGGCAGGGGGGCACACTGAAGCTTTCTTT

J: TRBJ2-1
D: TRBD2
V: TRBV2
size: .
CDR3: CASSSGTYNEQFF
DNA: TGTGCCAGTTCTAGCGGGACTTACAATGAGCAGTTCTTC

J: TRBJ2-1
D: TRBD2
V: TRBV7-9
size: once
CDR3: CASSPRTSGPYNEQFF
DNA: TGTGCCAGCAGCCCAAGGACTAGCGGACCATACAATGAGCAGTTCTTC

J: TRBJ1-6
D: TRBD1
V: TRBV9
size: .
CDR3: CASSSPGTGYSPLHF
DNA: TGTGCCAGCAGCAGCCCCGGGACAGGGTATTCACCCCTCCACTTT